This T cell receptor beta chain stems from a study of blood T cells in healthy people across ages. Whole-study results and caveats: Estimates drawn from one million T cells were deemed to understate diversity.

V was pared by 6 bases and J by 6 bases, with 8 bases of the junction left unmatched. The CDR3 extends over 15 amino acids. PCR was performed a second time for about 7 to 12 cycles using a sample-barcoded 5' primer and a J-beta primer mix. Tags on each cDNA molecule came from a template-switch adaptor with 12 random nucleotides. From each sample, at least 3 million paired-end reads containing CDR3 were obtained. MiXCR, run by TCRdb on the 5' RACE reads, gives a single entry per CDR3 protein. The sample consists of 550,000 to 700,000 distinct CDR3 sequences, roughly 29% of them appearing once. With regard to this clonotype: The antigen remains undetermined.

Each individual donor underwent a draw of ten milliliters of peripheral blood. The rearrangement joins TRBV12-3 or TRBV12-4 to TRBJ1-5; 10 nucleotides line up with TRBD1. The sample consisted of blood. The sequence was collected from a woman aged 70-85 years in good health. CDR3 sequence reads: CASSPGTGDFQPQHF. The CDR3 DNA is TGTGCCAGCAGCCCCGGGACAGGGGACTTTCAGCCCCAGCATTTT.